Presented here are 11 T cell receptor beta chains from one specimen sequenced in a study of CD8 T cells in ankylosing spondylitis. TCRdb itself ran the 5' RACE reads through MiXCR, one entry per CDR3 protein. Here the sample spans around 150,000 distinct CDR3 sequences, 11% being singletons. Sequenced input: blood, either unsorted or a sorted T cell fraction (not recorded which). These receptors all stem from a female donor with ankylosing spondylitis or in good health (not recorded which).

Ten or more counts support this clonotype. V is TRBV28 and J is TRBJ2-5; TRBD2 agrees at 8 bases. The junction had 11 bases not matched to a gene; V was cut back by 2 bases and J by 6 bases. Germline CDR1 MDHEN, CDR2 SYDVKM. The CDR3 has 16 residues. The DNA for the CDR3 is TGTGCCAGCAGTTTAGCTAGGACTAGCACTGGAAAGACCCAGTACTTC. Its translation: CASSLARTSTGKTQYF.

This clonotype was counted at least ten times. This chain uses TRBV7-2 with TRBJ2-7; 7 nucleotides line up with TRBD1. There are 15 residues in the CDR3. The germline CDR1 and CDR2 sequences are SGHTA and FQGNSA. Trimming at V came to 6 bases and at J to 2 bases, leaving 10 bases not matched to a gene. The chain's CDR3 is CASRSSGTATYEQYF. In nucleotides, the CDR3 is TGTGCCAGCAGGTCCTCCGGGACAGCTACCTACGAGCAGTACTTC.

The CDR3 DNA follows: TGTGCCAGCAGCCCCCAGAGGGCGAGCACTGAAGCTTTCTTT. Translation gives CASSPQRASTEAFF. The V gene is TRBV7-9, the J gene TRBJ1-1; D call uncertain. There are 14 residues in the CDR3. The V gene lost 5 bases and the J gene lost 4 bases, with 14 bases spanning the gap. Germline CDR1 and CDR2: SEHNR and FQNEAQ (reference sequence).

On this clonotype itself: A much larger clone sits a single nucleotide away, making a read error possible. The rearrangement links TRBV13 to TRBJ2-1; unclear D gene. CDR3 length equals 14 residues. Germline values: CDR1 PRHDT, CDR2 FYEKMQ (reference sequence). CDR3 nucleotides: TGTGCCAGCAGAGGGATAAGCTCCTACAATGAGCAGATCTTC. Its protein product is CASRGISSYNEQIF.

This clonotype has at least ten counts. This chain uses TRBV3-1 with TRBJ1-6; D is unclear. V lost 1 base and J 9 bases, leaving 13 bases between the germline ends. The germline CDR1 and CDR2 sequences are LGHDT and YNNKEL (reference sequence). This CDR3 has 15 residues. This CDR3 is CASSQVGRSLSPLHF. CDR3 bases: TGTGCCAGCAGCCAAGTGGGCAGAAGCCTTTCACCCCTCCACTTT.

This clonotype appeared many times. The gene calls are TRBV2 and TRBJ1-3; TRBD1 aligns across 9 bases. The CDR3 runs to 14 residues. V lost 6 bases to trimming and J lost 2 bases; unmatched junction nucleotides: 2. The germline V gene has CDR1 SNHLY and CDR2 FYNNEI. DNA of the CDR3: TGTGCCAGCAGCCGGGACAGGGCTGGAAACACCATATATTTT. Translated: CASSRDRAGNTIYF.

This clonotype was seen many times. The chain couples TRBV21-1 to TRBJ2-7. TRBV21-1 is termed a pseudogene. This CDR3 spans 14 amino acids. CDR3 amino acids: CASRVDRSPYEQYF. DNA of the CDR3: TGTGCCAGCAGAGTGGACAGGAGTCCCTACGAGCAGTACTTC.

A remark on this clonotype: A much larger clone lies one base from this, so it may be a read error. This chain uses TRBV27 with TRBJ2-7; 8 bases are shared with TRBD2. Looked up from germline, CDR1 is MNHEY and CDR2 is SMNVEV (reference sequence). This CDR3 spans 13 amino acids. V gave up 9 bases and J gave up 3 bases; unmatched junction bases: 7. Written as DNA, the CDR3 is TGTGCCAGTGGGGGACTAGGCAACTACGAGCAGTACTTC. Protein product: CASGGLGNYEQYF.

This clonotype was detected many times. The chain combines TRBV12-3 or TRBV12-4 with TRBJ2-2; TRBD1 matches 9 bases. CDR3 length: 14 residues. Trimming took 5 bases from V and 15 from J; bases not matched to a gene: 13. DNA for the CDR3: TGTGCCAGCAGTCTCAACCGGGACAGGGAGGTTGTGTTTTTT. This encodes CASSLNRDREVVFF.

This clonotype appeared many times. The gene calls are TRBV29-1 and TRBJ1-2; 7 nucleotides match TRBD1. The germline gives CDR1 SQVTM, CDR2 ANQGSEA. The CDR3 length is 11 residues. The V gene end was trimmed by 6 bases and the J gene end by 9 bases; junction bases not matched to a gene: 7. The DNA for the CDR3 is TGCAGCGTCGACAGGGAAGCTCGCTACACCTTC. Protein product: CSVDREARYTF.

This chain uses TRBV12-3 or TRBV12-4 with TRBJ1-1; D may be TRBD1 (5 bases). V gave up 2 bases and J gave up 4 bases, with 8 bases separating them. The CDR3 extends over 13 amino acids. This CDR3 reads CASSLTGFTEAFF. CDR3 nucleotides: TGTGCCAGCAGTTTAACAGGTTTCACTGAAGCTTTCTTT.